The present entry profiles one T cell receptor beta chain with its context. It lacks a known antigen. Per-base qualities were not stored, and no clone one base away is much larger. Peripheral blood CD8+ and CD4+ T cells from healthy donors, Susac syndrome patients and multiple sclerosis patients were profiled by high-throughput TCR beta sequencing. Treatment-naive patients with stable or active relapsing-remitting disease fulfilling revised McDonald criteria were used as multiple sclerosis controls. Bulk CD8+ and CD4+ T cells were purified magnetically by negative isolation, whereas CD8+ TEMRA cells were enriched by FACS. Blood was drawn into EDTA tubes, processed within 24 hours, and PBMCs were isolated by density gradient centrifugation. PBMCs destined for TCR sequencing were cryopreserved in liquid nitrogen and later thawed in a 37 °C water bath. A purity of at least 90% was achieved for sorted or isolated CD4+, CD8+ and CD8+ TEMRA cells.

From its cysteine to its phenylalanine, the CDR3 spans 15 amino acids. The sequence is cut down to CDR3 DNA, 45 bases in frame from base 1. For CDR1 and CDR2, the germline V gene lists MDHEN and SYDVKM. V is clipped by 6 bases and J by 6 bases, and the sequence between their germline boundaries is 18 bases long. These data belong to a study of CD8 T cells in Susac syndrome (dated by TCRdb to the late 2010s). General notes on the study: Whether CD8+ T cell activation and differentiation in Susac syndrome was antigen driven was tested using repertoire sequencing. The clonality of the CD8+ T cell repertoire was compared across about a dozen healthy donors, about 14 Susac syndrome patients and fewer than 16 multiple sclerosis patients. What the authors observed across the whole study: The number of individuals in the TCR sequencing and HLA analysis was acknowledged as relatively small.

RNA was extracted with the RNeasy kit and roughly 0.45 to 1 ug was reverse transcribed using random hexamers. The immunoSEQ multiplex PCR assay, which covers 54 Vbeta and 13 Jbeta segments, was used to amplify TCR beta CDR3 regions. To correct PCR amplification bias, a synthetic template baseline was used for both primer optimization and computational correction. Per the source publication's procedure: Reads were assigned to V, D and J genes according to IMGT and analyzed in immunoSEQ Analyzer, with only productive sequences retained. Clonality was computed as one minus Shannon entropy normalized by log2 of the number of productive unique sequences. For each patient and control, public and private clones were evaluated within the 100 most prevalent clones. Clones were defined as Susac-specific if absent from the healthy and MS cohorts, from over a thousand published viral clones and from other ImmuneACCESS disease sequences. TCRdb reran the public reads through fastp at Q25 and MiXCR, keeping productive beta chains. CDR3 protein sequences are deduplicated, and each keeps its most common genes and DNA. The V and J calls follow TCRdb's processing rather than the paper's. Within this sample are under 150,000 distinct CDR3 sequences, with over 75% of them counted one time only. Around 0.49% of the sample comes from the top ten.

This receptor chain uses TRBV28 and TRBJ2-1, with the D gene possibly TRBD1 or TRBD2, each one fitting 5 bases. This receptor was obtained from a human donor with multiple sclerosis. The sample was CD8+ T cells from PBMCs. The CDR3 corresponds to CASRGVASEINEQFF. The sequenced DNA: TGTGCCAGCAGGGGGGTGGCATCGGAAATCAATGAGCAGTTCTTC. Here the CDR3 is joined to the reference TRBV28 and TRBJ2-1 genes, and the full variable domain is: DVKVTQSSRYLVKRTGEKVFLECVQDMDHENMFWYRQDPGLGLRLIYFSYDVKMKEKGDIPEGYSVSREKKERFSLILESASTNQTSMYLCASRGVASEINEQFFGPGTRLTVL.